Detailed here is one T cell receptor (beta chain). Its specificity is unknown. In the same sample, other DNA sequences code for this CDR3. The data derive from a study of a mutant IDH1 vaccine in newly diagnosed glioma. Study-wide results and limits: Across multiple MHC alleles, around 92% of patients had vaccine-induced responses.

This CDR3 contains 14 residues. The germline gives CDR1 LNHNV, CDR2 YYDKDF (reference sequence). V was pared by 0 bases and J by 13 bases, with 8 bases of the junction left unmatched. As for time point: week 35, safety follow-up. A 20-mer mutant IDH1 peptide at 300 ug was injected subcutaneously with topical imiquimod. Assay used: immunoSEQ multiplex PCR; TCRdb lists only in-frame clones, some missing. The sample lists over 35,000 clones, approximately 80% seen once, with 4.5% to 5.5% in the top ten. The chain uses TRBV15 and TRBJ1-2, with 10 bases identical to TRBD1. The sequence was collected from a woman aged 45-65 years with glioma. Sequenced here: PBMCs, sampled from a glioma patient whose treatment included an IDH1 peptide vaccine. CDR3 bases: TGTGCCACCAGCAGAGACCGGGACAGGGGCGGTTGCACCTTC. Residues: CATSRDRDRGGCTF.